Sequencing of this TCR beta chain was carried out in a study of shared clonotypes between healthy human individuals. The overall study: CD8 memory received one plate per donor, CD8 naive two, CD4 memory three and CD4 naive three.

As for this clone: Its cognate antigen is unknown.

Profiled with immunoSEQ multiplex PCR; TCRdb holds only in-frame clones, not every one. This sample yields about 2.3 million clones, of which 85% to 95% are seen a single time; roughly 0.34% belongs to the top ten. CDR1 and CDR2 from the germline V gene are LNHDA and SQIVND (reference sequence). The CDR3 is made up of 17 amino acids. Deletions cut 3 bases from V and 3 bases from J, with 21 bases between. Study-wide points: Non-shared clonotypes had lower generation probabilities than clonotypes shared by all four sorted-subset donors.

The source is a young man in good health. Some clones in this sample may be carry-over from other donors' samples. Sequenced sample: naive CD4+ T cells from PBMCs. Subset meaning: CD45RA+ positively selected. The chain recombines TRBV19 with TRBJ2-7, with D perhaps TRBD1 or TRBD2 (5 bases each). The DNA of the CDR3 is TGTGCCAGTAGTATCCGAGGATCGGGGACCCGAATCTACGAGCAGTACTTC. This encodes CASSIRGSGTRIYEQYF.